This section outlines one TCR beta chain sequence together with its context. These data belong to a study of T cell changes during pregnancy in multiple sclerosis. Here immunoSEQ multiplex PCR was the method, and the copy in TCRdb shows in-frame clones only, minus some. The sample consists of tens of thousands of clones, around 93% of them appearing once. The germline gives CDR1 MGHRA, CDR2 YSYEKL. V was pared by 0 bases and J by 4 bases, with 4 bases of the junction left unmatched. CDR3 length: 15 amino acids. This sequence was found in a female donor with multiple sclerosis, enrolled in a pregnancy study. The chain links TRBV4-1 to TRBJ1-2; 8 bases line up with TRBD1. Material: peripheral blood, obtained before pregnancy. CDR3 amino acids: CASSQDRGQGYGYTF. Written as DNA, the CDR3 is TGCGCCAGCAGCCAAGATAGAGGACAGGGCTATGGCTACACCTTC.